A single sample is the source of the 19 T cell receptor beta chains below, sequenced in a study of blood T cells in healthy people across ages. Together with a sample-barcoded 5' primer, a J-beta primer mix was included in a second PCR lasting roughly 7 to 11 cycles. From the 5' RACE reads, TCRdb called clonotypes with MiXCR, one entry per CDR3 protein. The sample includes some 1,800,000 distinct CDR3 sequences, about two fifths of them seen just once. The sequenced sample consisted of blood. Every receptor here comes from a human donor in good health.

In regard to this clonotype: The junction differs from germline at one of its ends, possibly a read error. CDR3 sequence: CAAGTVNSNQHQHF. The CDR3 region has the DNA TGTGCCGCAGGAACCGTTAATAGCAATCAGCACCAGCATTTT. This chain connects TRBV6-2 or TRBV6-3 to TRBJ1-5; no reliable D call. In germline, CDR1 is MNHEY, CDR2 SVGEGT. This CDR3 is 14 amino acids long.

The chain is built from TRBV12-3 or TRBV12-4 and TRBJ2-1; 13 bases are shared with TRBD2. Trimming took 6 bases from V and 5 from J; bases not matched to a gene: 7. The CDR3 length is 16 residues. This chain's CDR3 is CASRETSGGPNNEQFF. The CDR3 DNA reads as TGTGCCAGCAGAGAGACTAGCGGGGGGCCTAACAATGAGCAGTTCTTC.

This rearrangement joins TRBV3-1 to TRBJ2-7; TRBD2 matches 9 bases. The V and J ends lost 1 base and 5 bases, in that order; junction bases with no gene match: 3. The CDR3 is 14 residues long. CDR1 LGHDT and CDR2 YNNKEL come from the germline V gene (reference sequence). The DNA of the CDR3 is TGTGCCAGCAGCCAAGTAGCGGGGGTGGACGAGCAGTACTTC. Translated, it gives CASSQVAGVDEQYF.

The chain has TRBV12-3 or TRBV12-4 and TRBJ1-2; D not resolved. The CDR3 length is 12 residues. Trimming removed 3 bases at V and 6 bases at J, with 8 bases between. CDR3 DNA: TGTGCCAGCAGTTTTTGGAGAAATGGCTACACCTTC. Its protein is CASSFWRNGYTF.

J is TRBJ2-6 and V is TRBV24-1; maybe TRBD2 (5 bases). Trimming stripped 4 bases from V and 2 bases from J, with 11 bases between. This CDR3 region has 16 residues. The germline V gene has CDR1 KGHDR and CDR2 SFDVKD. CDR3 residues: CATSEVGAPGANVLTF. The CDR3 region has the DNA TGTGCCACCAGTGAAGTGGGAGCCCCTGGGGCCAACGTCCTGACTTTC.

The chain links TRBV5-6 to TRBJ2-3; 7 bases map to TRBD2. Looked up from germline, CDR1 is SGHDT and CDR2 is YYEEEE. Losses at the gene ends were 3 bases for V and 2 bases for J; bases not matched to a gene: 15. There are 18 residues in the CDR3. Written as DNA, the CDR3 is TGTGCCAGCAGCTCTGCGGGGGACCCAGGGATTTTCACAGATACGCAGTATTTT. Its translation is CASSSAGDPGIFTDTQYF.

This clonotype was seen at least ten times. J is TRBJ2-4 and V is TRBV27; D assignment may be TRBD1 or TRBD2 (6 bases each). V lost 2 bases and J 0 bases, leaving 11 bases between the germline ends. The germline gives CDR1 MNHEY, CDR2 SMNVEV (reference sequence). The CDR3 has 16 amino acids. CDR3 in DNA: TGTGCCAGCAGTTTAGGGGGGCTTCTAGCCAAAAACATTCAGTACTTC. Translation gives CASSLGGLLAKNIQYF.

Comment on this clonotype: At one end, the junction sequence differs from germline, possibly due to a read error. The genes are TRBV11-2 and TRBJ2-4; D not certain. Germline CDR1 SGHAT, CDR2 FQNNGV. The CDR3 loop spans 14 amino acids. CDR3 loop: CASSHPRGRYIRYF. The CDR3 DNA is TGTGCCAGCAGCCACCCGAGAGGCAGATACATTCGGTACTTC.

This clonotype has a handful of counts. The CDR3: CASGRTATYEQYF. In DNA, the CDR3 is TGTGCCAGCGGTCGGACAGCAACCTACGAGCAGTACTTC. V usage is TRBV7-9 and J usage is TRBJ2-7; perhaps TRBD1 as D (6 bases). Germline loops: CDR1 SEHNR, CDR2 FQNEAQ (reference sequence). Trimming removed 8 bases at V and 2 bases at J, with 13 bases between. This CDR3 region has 13 residues.

This clonotype was seen more than once but under ten times. The chain employs TRBV7-2 and TRBJ2-7; TRBD2 might be the D (6 bases). This CDR3 has 15 amino acids. Germline V gives CDR1 SGHTA, CDR2 FQGNSA. Trimming removed 0 bases from V and 2 bases from J, with 11 bases in between. The CDR3 loop is CASSLAVGRTYEQYF. The CDR3 coding sequence is TGTGCCAGCAGCTTAGCGGTAGGGAGGACCTACGAGCAGTACTTC.

This clonotype was found a few times. This sequence joins TRBV7-2 and TRBJ2-7; TRBD2 might be the D (5 bases). This CDR3 comprises 16 residues. In germline, CDR1 is SGHTA, CDR2 FQGNSA. V lost 3 bases and J 5 bases, leaving 20 bases between the germline ends. DNA for the CDR3: TGTGCCAGCAGCTTCTCCCCCCGACTACAGAGGAACGAGCAGTACTTC. Its translation is CASSFSPRLQRNEQYF.

V usage is TRBV12-3 or TRBV12-4 and J usage is TRBJ1-1, with D uncertain. This CDR3 has 14 amino acids. V was clipped by 7 bases and J by 1 base, with 13 bases between them. DNA of the CDR3: TGTGCCAGCACCCCGGACGGTTGGAACACTGAAGCTTTCTTT. Amino acids: CASTPDGWNTEAFF.

V gene TRBV6-2 or TRBV6-3 combines with J gene TRBJ2-1, with D unresolved. CDR1 is MNHEY, CDR2 SVGEGT, per germline. The CDR3 totals 12 residues. Trimming shortened V by 4 bases and J by 7 bases, and 8 bases separated the two germline ends. CDR3 region: CASSWSLNEQFF. The CDR3 coding sequence is TGTGCCAGCAGTTGGAGTTTGAATGAGCAGTTCTTC.

This clonotype occurred a few times. The chain employs TRBV12-3 or TRBV12-4 and TRBJ1-2; TRBD1 matches 7 bases. The CDR3 is made up of 13 amino acids. J gave up 9 bases and V 4 bases, and 8 bases lay outside the gene matches. CDR3 sequence (DNA): TGTGCCAGCAGTTGGAACAGGGGATTAAGCTACACCTTC. Translation gives CASSWNRGLSYTF.

The table lists this clonotype with a few counts. The rearrangement uses TRBV20-1 and TRBJ2-4; perhaps TRBD2 as D (5 bases). The DNA end lines up better with TRBJ2-7; the J call may be wrong. The germline gives CDR1 DFQATT, CDR2 SNEGSKA (reference sequence). The CDR3 has 15 residues. The CDR3 here is CSANREGLVTSEQYF. DNA for the CDR3: TGCAGTGCCAATCGGGAAGGCTTAGTAACGAGCGAGCAGTACTTC.

This clonotype was detected a few times. The gene calls are TRBV20-1 and TRBJ2-5; TRBD2 might be the D (5 bases). The length of the CDR3 is 13 residues. Germline V gene data show CDR1 as DFQATT and CDR2 as SNEGSKA (reference sequence). Trimming removed 0 bases from V and 7 bases from J, with 12 bases in between. CDR3 amino acids: CSARDRGKGTQYF. The DNA for the CDR3 is TGCAGTGCTAGAGATCGGGGAAAGGGGACCCAGTACTTC.

The rearrangement links TRBV6-5 to TRBJ2-1; D unresolved. CDR1 and CDR2 from the germline V gene are MNHEY and SVGAGI. The V end lost 7 bases, the J end lost 1 base, and 11 bases lay between the germline ends. This CDR3 region has 14 residues. CDR3 protein: CASTFGVSYNEQFF. The CDR3 DNA reads as TGTGCCAGCACCTTCGGCGTTTCCTACAATGAGCAGTTCTTC.

V gene TRBV20-1 combines with J gene TRBJ1-6; tentatively, D is TRBD1 (5 bases). The germline CDR1 and CDR2 sequences are DFQATT and SNEGSKA (reference sequence). Trimming cost V 0 bases and J 7 bases, with 10 bases left between them. CDR3 size: 14 residues. CDR3 DNA: TGCAGTGCTAGAGAGCAGGGTCCCAATTCACCCCTCCACTTT. Amino acid sequence: CSAREQGPNSPLHF.

The chain carries TRBV2 and TRBJ2-5; the match to TRBD2 covers 10 bases. The ends lost 7 bases at V and 3 bases at J; junction bases unmatched: 8. Germline values: CDR1 SNHLY, CDR2 FYNNEI. The CDR3 extends over 15 amino acids. Written as DNA, the CDR3 is TGTGCCAGCACCCTACTAGCGGGGACGAAAGAGACCCAGTACTTC. This sequence encodes CASTLLAGTKETQYF.